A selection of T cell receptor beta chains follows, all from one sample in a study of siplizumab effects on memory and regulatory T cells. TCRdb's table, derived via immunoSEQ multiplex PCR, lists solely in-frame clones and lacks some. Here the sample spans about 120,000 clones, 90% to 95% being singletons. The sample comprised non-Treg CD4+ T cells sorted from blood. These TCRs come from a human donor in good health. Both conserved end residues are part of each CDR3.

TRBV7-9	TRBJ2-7	CASSFTLAGDEQYF
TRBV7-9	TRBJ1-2	CASSLLSNYGYTF
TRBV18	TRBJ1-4	CASSPPGSFEKLFF
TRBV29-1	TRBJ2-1	CSVEGNSYNEQFF
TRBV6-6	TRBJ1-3	CATDRVPGNTIYF
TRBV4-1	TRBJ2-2	CASSQGQGRTGELFF
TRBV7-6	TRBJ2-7	CASSLARGGTYEQYF
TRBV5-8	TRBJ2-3	CASTSGLARGRQTDTQYF
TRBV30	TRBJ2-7	CAWSIGEDLYEQYF
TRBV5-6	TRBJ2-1	CASSLERGTYNEQFF
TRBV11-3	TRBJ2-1	CASSQGALYNEQFF
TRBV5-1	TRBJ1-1	CASSQLTSGETEAFF
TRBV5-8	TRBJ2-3	CASSPGGGTNTDTQYF
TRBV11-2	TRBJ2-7	CASSRTSGSPREQYF
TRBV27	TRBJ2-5	CASSRYIQETQYF
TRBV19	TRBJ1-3	CASMSSGNTIYF
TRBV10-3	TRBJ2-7	CAISGQGGSYEQYF
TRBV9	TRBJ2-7	CASSLQELGEQYF
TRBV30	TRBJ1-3	CAWRRGRGGNTIYF
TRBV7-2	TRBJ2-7	CASSLGTSGLYEQYF
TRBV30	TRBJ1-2	CAWRAGSGGYTF
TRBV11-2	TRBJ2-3	CASSLPGGGRTDTQYF
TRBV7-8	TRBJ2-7	CASSPPQGASPYEQYF
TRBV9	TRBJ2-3	CASSVATGGRGEDTQYF
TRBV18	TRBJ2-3	CASSPYGTGGTDTQYF
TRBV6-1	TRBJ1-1	CASRTPTSNTEAFF
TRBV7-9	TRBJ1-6	CASSLVPNSPLHF
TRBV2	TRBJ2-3	CASRGQGTTDTQYF
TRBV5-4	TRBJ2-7	CASSLDRGRGEQYF
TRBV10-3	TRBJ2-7	CATGTSRVEQYF
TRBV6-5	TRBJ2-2	CASLPGTVNTGELFF
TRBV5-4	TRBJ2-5	CASSLVHKETQYF
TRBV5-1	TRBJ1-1	CASSLLGDSNTEAFF
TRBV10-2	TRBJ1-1	CASSDPGGAFF
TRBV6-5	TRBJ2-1	CASSYPTSGYNEQFF
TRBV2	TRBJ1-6	CASSDSGFGSPLHF
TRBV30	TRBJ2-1	CAWSGGGEQFF
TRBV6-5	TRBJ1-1	CASSDSQTEAFF
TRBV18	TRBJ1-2	CASSPGGRINYGYTF
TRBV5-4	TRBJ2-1	CASSQDRGTYNEQFF
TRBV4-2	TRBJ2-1	CASSGGLGGGDNEQFF
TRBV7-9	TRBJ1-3	CASSFQGSGNTIYF
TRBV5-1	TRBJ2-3	CASSLATVDTQYF
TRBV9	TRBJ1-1	CASSVAPRTDTEAFF
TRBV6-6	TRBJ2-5	CASSYAQGKGETQYF
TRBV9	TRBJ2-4	CASSRRAQENIQYF
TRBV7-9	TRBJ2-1	CASSSYLSEEQFF
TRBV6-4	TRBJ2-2	CASSDSASGGAGELFF
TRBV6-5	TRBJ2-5	CASRLGGVQETQYF
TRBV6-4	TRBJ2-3	CASSDAWDSTDTQYF
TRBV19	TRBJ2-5	CASHPRRTSGRSQETQYF
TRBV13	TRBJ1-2	CASSLGGQGNYGYTF
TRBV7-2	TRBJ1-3	CASSASRSSDTIYF
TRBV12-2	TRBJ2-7	CASAPGQEAYEQYF
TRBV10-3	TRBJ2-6	CAISESMGSGLFSGANVLTF
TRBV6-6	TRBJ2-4	CASTRTGQNIQYF
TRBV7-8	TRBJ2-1	CASSPDGSGRAGEQFF
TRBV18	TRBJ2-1	CASSPQGGEQFF
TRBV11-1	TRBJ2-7	CASSLPPPGTVSYEQYF
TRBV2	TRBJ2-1	CASKLSAGGHNEQFF